This T cell receptor gamma chain was identified during a study of human gamma delta and Vdelta1 T cells. TCRdb re-called the PCR reads with CATT. The sample holds fewer than 3,500 gamma-chain clones; around 4.9% are singletons and the top ten take about 13%. The ends lost 0 bases at V and 9 bases at J; junction bases unmatched: 11. Germline CDR1 reads VTNTFY; CDR2 reads YDVSTARD (reference sequence). The CDR3 is 14 residues long. Sample: naive CD27+ Vdelta1 gamma-delta T cells from blood. The V gene is TRGV3, the J gene TRGJ1 or TRGJ2. Assignment of the J gene here rests on matching the DNA to germline, because TCRdb gives none. The sequence was obtained from a human donor in good health. The DNA of the CDR3 is TGTGCCACCTGGGACAGGCTTACCCGCCTTAAGAAACTCTTT. It codes for CATWDRLTRLKKLF.